What follows is one T cell receptor beta chain and its context. This sample is drawn from a study of identical twins. Template switching created a universal primer site, and the cDNA included unique molecular identifiers. TCRdb reprocessed the 5' RACE reads via MiXCR and lists one record per CDR3 protein. The data show 300,000 or so distinct CDR3 sequences, with nearly 9.5% seen just once and 5.5% to 9% held by the top ten. The CDR3 length is 13 residues. The germline gives CDR1 SQVTM, CDR2 ANQGSEA. The same data also contributed to another study, on yellow fever vaccine responses in identical twins.

The clonotype comes from a woman under 30 in good health. Sequenced input: CD8+ T cells sorted from blood. The chain combines TRBV29-1 with TRBJ1-1; 7 bases fit TRBD1. CDR3 amino acids: CSAGTVKNTEAFF. CDR3 sequence (DNA): TGCAGTGCCGGGACAGTAAAGAACACTGAAGCTTTCTTT.